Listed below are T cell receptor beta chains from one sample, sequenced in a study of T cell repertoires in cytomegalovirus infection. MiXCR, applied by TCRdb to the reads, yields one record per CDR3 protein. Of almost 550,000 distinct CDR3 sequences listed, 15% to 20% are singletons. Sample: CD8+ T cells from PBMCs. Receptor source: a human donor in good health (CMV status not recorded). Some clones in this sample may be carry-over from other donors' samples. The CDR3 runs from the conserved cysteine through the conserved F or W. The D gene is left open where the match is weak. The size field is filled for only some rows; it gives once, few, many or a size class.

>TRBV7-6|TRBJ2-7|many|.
TGTGCCAGCAGCTTTGGGTACGGATCGTACGAGCAGTACTTC
CASSFGYGSYEQYF
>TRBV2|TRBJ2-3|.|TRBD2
TGTGCCAGCCTCCGAGGGCTAGCGGGATCAGATACGCAGTATTTT
CASLRGLAGSDTQYF
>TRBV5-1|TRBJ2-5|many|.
TGCGCCAGCAGCTTTGAACGAGAGAAAGCCAGGGCGGAGACCCAGTACTTC
CASSFEREKARAETQYF
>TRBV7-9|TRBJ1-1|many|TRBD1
TGTGCCAGCAGCTCCCCCAGGGGGCGCGACACTGAAGCTTTCTTT
CASSSPRGRDTEAFF
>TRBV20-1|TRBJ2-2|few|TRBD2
TGCAGTGCTAGCCGAGGACTAGCGGGATCTCACACCGGGGAGCTGTTTTTT
CSASRGLAGSHTGELFF
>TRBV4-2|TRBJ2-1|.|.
TGTGCCAGCAGCCCAGAAGGGCAGGGATGGGCTAATGAGCAGTTCTTC
CASSPEGQGWANEQFF
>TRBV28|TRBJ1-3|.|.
TGTGCCAGCAGTTTCTTCTCCAGAGACTCTGGAAACACCATATATTTT
CASSFFSRDSGNTIYF
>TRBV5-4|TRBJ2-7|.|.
TGTGCCAGCAGCACCGAACGGGACGCCGACGAGCAGTACTTC
CASSTERDADEQYF
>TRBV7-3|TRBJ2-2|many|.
TGTGCCAGCAGCCCACCTCCGGGACTGGGCACCGGGGAGCTGTTTTTT
CASSPPPGLGTGELFF
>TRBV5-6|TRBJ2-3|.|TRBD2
TGTGCCAGCGACGGGGGGGCCGAGACTGACGCAGATACGCAGTATTTT
CASDGGAETDADTQYF
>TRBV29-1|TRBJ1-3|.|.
TGCAGCGTGTTCAGCGGGGACTCGGGAAACACCATATATTTT
CSVFSGDSGNTIYF
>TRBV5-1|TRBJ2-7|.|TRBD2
TGCGCCAGCCGCCCCGAAGTAGCGGGGGTTTACGAGCAGTACTTC
CASRPEVAGVYEQYF
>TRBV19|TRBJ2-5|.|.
TGTGCCAGCAGTCCCCACCTTTCCGGGGGCCAAGAGACCCAGTACTTC
CASSPHLSGGQETQYF
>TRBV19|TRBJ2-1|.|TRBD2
TGTGCCAGTACCCCCGGGACTAGCGGAGCCGGAGTTTACAATGAGCAGTTCTTC
CASTPGTSGAGVYNEQFF
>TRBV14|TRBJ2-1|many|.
TGTGCCAGCAGCCAATTTGCCTCAGATGAGCAGTTCTTC
CASSQFASDEQFF
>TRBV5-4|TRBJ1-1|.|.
TGTGCCAGCACCCTCCCTCCGAACACTGAAGCTTTCTTT
CASTLPPNTEAFF
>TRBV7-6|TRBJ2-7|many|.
TGTGCCAGCAGCTTAGAAGCCTCGACTAGCTACGAGCAGTACTTC
CASSLEASTSYEQYF
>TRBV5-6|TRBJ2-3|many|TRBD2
TGTGCCAGCAGCTTAAAAGGGGCGGGAGGGAGCACAGATACGCAGTATTTT
CASSLKGAGGSTDTQYF
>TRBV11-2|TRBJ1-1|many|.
TGTGCCAGCAGCTTAGTATATCACGGGTCCGACACTGAAGCTTTCTTT
CASSLVYHGSDTEAFF
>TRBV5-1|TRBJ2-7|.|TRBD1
TGCGCCAGCAGCCGGGGACAGCGCAACTACGAGCAGTACTTC
CASSRGQRNYEQYF
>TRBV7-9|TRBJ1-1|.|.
TGTGCCAGCGGCGGGCCAGAAGCTTTCTTT
CASGGPEAFF
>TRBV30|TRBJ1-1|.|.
TGTGCCTGGAGTGTCCCCGCGACTGAAGCTTTCTTT
CAWSVPATEAFF
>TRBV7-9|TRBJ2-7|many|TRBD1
TGTGCCAGCAGCCCGGGACAGAGATACGAGCAGTACTTC
CASSPGQRYEQYF
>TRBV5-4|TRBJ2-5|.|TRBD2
TGTGCCAGCAGCTCCCGACTAGCGGGGGGGAAAGAGACCCAGTACTTC
CASSSRLAGGKETQYF
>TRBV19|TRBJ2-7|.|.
TGTGCCAGTTGGGACGGCCTCTCCTACGAGCAGTACTTC
CASWDGLSYEQYF
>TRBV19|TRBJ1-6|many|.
TGTGCCAGTAAACCGAGCCAGGCCCAGACACCCCTCCACTTT
CASKPSQAQTPLHF
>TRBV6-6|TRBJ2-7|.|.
TGTGCCAGCGCCCCGGGGAGCTACGAGCAGTACTTC
CASAPGSYEQYF
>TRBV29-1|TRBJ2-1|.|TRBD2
TGCAGCGTTCAAGGACTAGCGGGAGGGAGTAGGTACAATGAGCAGTTCTTC
CSVQGLAGGSRYNEQFF
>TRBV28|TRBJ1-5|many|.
TGTGCCAGCAGTTCTTTCTTGGTGGAAGTCAATCAGCCCCAGCATTTT
CASSSFLVEVNQPQHF
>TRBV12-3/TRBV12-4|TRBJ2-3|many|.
TGTGCCAGCAGTTTTAGGGGACGCACAGATACGCAGTATTTT
CASSFRGRTDTQYF